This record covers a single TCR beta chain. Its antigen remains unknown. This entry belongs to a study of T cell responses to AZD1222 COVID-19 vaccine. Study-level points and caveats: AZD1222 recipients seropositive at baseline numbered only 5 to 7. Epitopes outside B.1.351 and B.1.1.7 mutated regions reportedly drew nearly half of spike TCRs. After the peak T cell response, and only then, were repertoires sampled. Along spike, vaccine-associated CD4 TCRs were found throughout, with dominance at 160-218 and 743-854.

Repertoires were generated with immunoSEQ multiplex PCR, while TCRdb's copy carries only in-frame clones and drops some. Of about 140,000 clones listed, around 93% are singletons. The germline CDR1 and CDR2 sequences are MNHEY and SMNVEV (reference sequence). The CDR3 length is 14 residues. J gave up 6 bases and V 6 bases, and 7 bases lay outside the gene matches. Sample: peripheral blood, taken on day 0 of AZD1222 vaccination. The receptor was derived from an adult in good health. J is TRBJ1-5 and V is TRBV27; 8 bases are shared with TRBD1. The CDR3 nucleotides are TGTGCCAGCAGCTCGGGACAGGTAGCTCAGCCCCAGCATTTT. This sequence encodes CASSSGQVAQPQHF.